This entry lists 29 T cell receptor beta chains sequenced from one sample in a study of Ad26.COV2.S vaccination and SARS-CoV-2 variants (dated by TCRdb to about 2021). Read against the paper, the sample's treatment or condition label means: roughly 18 received Ad26.COV2.S at low or high dose, single or two shots; roughly 5 received placebo; per-sample allocation not given. Repertoires of vaccine and placebo recipients were sequenced from samples collected on day 63 after the first injection. Library prep was done by the immunoSEQ multiplex PCR assay. Here the immuneACCESS table is served through TCRdb, limited to in-frame sequences with V and J called. Missing clones are a known gap in these copies; in checked studies unresolved V genes cover under half, and the rest lacks a known reason. For this sample there are 350,000 to 600,000 clones; nearly 90% appear just once. More than 1.5% of the sample goes to the ten largest clones.

Sequencing used peripheral blood, obtained in a trial of Ad26.COV2.S vaccine versus placebo. These receptor sequences come from a person aged 18-60 years who received the Ad26.COV2.S COVID-19 vaccine or a placebo.

This clone was recorded a few times. This sample also contains other DNA sequences that code for the same CDR3. The chain carries TRBV2 and TRBJ2-5; D may be TRBD1 (6 bases). This CDR3 contains 12 residues. The germline V gene has CDR1 SNHLY and CDR2 FYNNEI. Trimming shortened V by 3 bases and J by 4 bases, and 6 bases separated the two germline ends. The CDR3, as DNA: TGTGCCAGCAGTGACAGGGGAGAGACCCAGTACTTC. This sequence encodes CASSDRGETQYF. Combining the CDR3 with reference TRBV2 and TRBJ2-5 gives the whole variable domain EPEVTQTPSHQVTQMGQEVILRCVPISNHLYFYWYRQILGQKVEFLVSFYNNEISEKSEIFDDQFSVERPDGSNFTLKIRSTKLEDSAMYFCASSDRGETQYFGPGTRLLVL.

J is TRBJ1-1 and V is TRBV18, with no clear D. In germline, CDR1 is KGHSH, CDR2 LQKENI. Trimming left V 3 bases short and J 2 bases short, with 10 bases between. This CDR3 is built from 14 residues. CDR3 nucleotide sequence: TGTGCCAGCTCACCTCCTACAGTCAACACTGAAGCTTTCTTT. Translation gives CASSPPTVNTEAFF.

As concerns this clone: The sample has other DNA sequences that encode this CDR3 too. This rearrangement joins TRBV6-5 to TRBJ1-1, with 7 bases identical to TRBD1. V dropped 6 bases and J dropped 1; count of bases not matched to a gene: 2. The CDR3 extends over 13 amino acids. Germline loops: CDR1 MNHEY, CDR2 SVGAGI. The CDR3 nucleotides read TGTGCCAGCAGCCGACAGGGGAACACTGAAGCTTTCTTT. Translated: CASSRQGNTEAFF.

The chain has TRBV4-1 and TRBJ2-3; D gene ambiguous. The CDR3 consists of 14 residues. Germline loops: CDR1 MGHRA, CDR2 YSYEKL. V lost 1 base and J 2 bases, leaving 7 bases between the germline ends. This CDR3 is CASSQAVATDTQYF. The CDR3 DNA is TGCGCCAGCAGCCAAGCGGTAGCCACAGATACGCAGTATTTT.

The CDR3 region has the DNA TGTGCCACCAGTGATCCCCTAGCAGGGGGCCGGAATGAGCAGTTCTTC. This encodes CATSDPLAGGRNEQFF. This chain joins TRBV24-1 and TRBJ2-1; 8 bases align to TRBD1. The CDR3 is 16 residues long. J lost 7 bases, V lost 3 bases, and 10 bases had no gene match. Germline-derived CDR1 and CDR2 are KGHDR and SFDVKD.

This clone was seen a single time. The chain employs TRBV28 and TRBJ2-5, with 14 bases that match TRBD2. This CDR3 region has 16 residues. With 5 bases clipped from V and 4 bases from J, the junction kept 6 bases outside the gene matches. Per the germline V gene, CDR1 is MDHEN and CDR2 is SYDVKM. Written as DNA, the CDR3 is TGTGCCAGCAGTAGCGGGACTAGCGGGAGCAGAGAGACCCAGTACTTC. It encodes CASSSGTSGSRETQYF. The complete variable domain, with remaining parts taken from reference TRBV28 and TRBJ2-5, reads DVKVTQSSRYLVKRTGEKVFLECVQDMDHENMFWYRQDPGLGLRLIYFSYDVKMKEKGDIPEGYSVSREKKERFSLILESASTNQTSMYLCASSSGTSGSRETQYFGPGTRLLVL.

The V call is TRBV28, the J call TRBJ1-5; D unclear. There are 12 residues in the CDR3. V lost 7 bases to trimming and J lost 4 bases, with 8 bases between them. Germline lookup yields CDR1 MDHEN and CDR2 SYDVKM. CDR3 protein: CASTQQNQPQHF. DNA for the CDR3: TGTGCCAGCACGCAGCAAAATCAGCCCCAGCATTTT.

This clone showed up just a few times. The CDR3 DNA reads as TGTGCCAGCAGTTTTGCCCTAGCGGGGTACAATGAGCAGTTCTTC. Protein product: CASSFALAGYNEQFF. This sequence joins TRBV6-5 and TRBJ2-1; 9 nucleotides match TRBD2. The CDR3 has 15 amino acids. Germline-derived CDR1 and CDR2 are MNHEY and SVGAGI. The V and J ends lost 4 bases and 4 bases, in that order; junction bases with no gene match: 5.

The rearrangement uses TRBV3-1 (or the pseudogene TRBV3-2) and TRBJ2-7, with D tentatively TRBD2 (6 bases). The CDR3 consists of 13 residues. V was trimmed by 3 bases and J by 2 bases, leaving 8 bases between them. Germline CDR1 LGHDT, CDR2 YNNKEL (reference sequence). CDR3 nucleotide sequence: TGTGCCAGCAGCCAGTTAGCGGCCTACGAGCAGTACTTC. It codes for CASSQLAAYEQYF.

The chain couples TRBV5-8 to TRBJ1-4; D is possibly TRBD1 (5 bases). V was pared by 3 bases and J by 3 bases, with 15 bases between. Germline-derived CDR1 and CDR2 are SGHTS and YDEGEE. The CDR3 spans 16 residues. The CDR3 here is CASSWGRATSNEKLFF. Written as DNA, the CDR3 is TGTGCCAGCAGCTGGGGCAGGGCCACGTCTAATGAAAAACTGTTTTTT.

The chain employs TRBV6-2 or TRBV6-3 and TRBJ2-7; D unresolved. V lost 4 bases and J lost 1, with 11 bases in between. The length of the CDR3 is 14 residues. CDR1 and CDR2 (germline): MNHEY, SVGEGT. The CDR3: CASSWDTESYEQYF. The CDR3 DNA reads TGTGCCAGCAGTTGGGATACAGAATCCTACGAGCAGTACTTC.

V gene TRBV12-3 or TRBV12-4 combines with J gene TRBJ1-3, with D unclear. The V end lost 10 bases, the J end lost 4 bases, and 8 bases lay between the germline ends. The CDR3 spans 11 residues. CDR3 nucleotide sequence: TGTGCCACCACCCGCGGAAACACCATATATTTT. Its translation: CATTRGNTIYF.

The chain joins TRBV28 to TRBJ1-5; D is unclear. Trimming took off 8 bases at V and 2 bases at J, with 13 bases between the two ends. From germline, CDR1 is MDHEN and CDR2 SYDVKM. The CDR3 contains 14 residues. The CDR3 coding sequence is TGTGCCAGCTCGAAGGTGGGTGGCAATCAGCCCCAGCATTTT. It encodes CASSKVGGNQPQHF.

The chain recombines TRBV7-2 with TRBJ2-7; 7 nucleotides line up with TRBD1. This CDR3 spans 14 amino acids. Losses at the gene ends were 0 bases for V and 6 bases for J; bases not matched to a gene: 5. Germline CDR1 reads SGHTA; CDR2 reads FQGNSA. CDR3 in DNA: TGTGCCAGCAGCTTAGCTTCGACAGGGATCGAGCAGTACTTC. This codes for CASSLASTGIEQYF. The variable domain in full, with the rest retrieved from reference TRBV7-2 and TRBJ2-7, is GAGVSQSPSNKVTEKGKDVELRCDPISGHTALYWYRQSLGQGLEFLIYFQGNSAPDKSGLPSDRFSAERTGGSVSTLTIQRTQQEDSAVYLCASSLASTGIEQYFGPGTRLTVT.

This rearrangement joins TRBV4-2 to TRBJ2-2, with D possibly matching TRBD2 (5 bases). V lost 0 bases and J lost 7, with 9 bases in between. CDR3 length: 14 amino acids. Germline CDR1 reads LGHNA; CDR2 reads YNFKEQ. The CDR3 here is CASSQDREIGELFF. The CDR3 region has the DNA TGTGCCAGCAGCCAAGATAGGGAGATCGGGGAGCTGTTTTTT.

The gene calls are TRBV7-2 and TRBJ2-7, with D unclear. CDR1 SGHTA and CDR2 FQGNSA come from the germline V gene. Trimming left V 3 bases short and J 5 bases short, with 17 bases between. CDR3 length: 15 amino acids. CDR3 DNA: TGTGCCAGCAGCTTGGGGTCCCCCCCCCGGGACGAGCAGTACTTC. This gives the protein CASSLGSPPRDEQYF.

The chain uses TRBV29-1 and TRBJ1-2; D gene ambiguous. Per germline, CDR1 SQVTM and CDR2 ANQGSEA. V was pared by 3 bases and J by 2 bases, with 7 bases between. The CDR3 is 12 amino acids. The CDR3 reads CSVDGSNYGYTF. CDR3 DNA: TGCAGCGTTGACGGGTCCAACTATGGCTACACCTTC.

The V call is TRBV30, the J call TRBJ1-5; D remains ambiguous. There are 13 residues in the CDR3. V was shortened by 2 bases and J by 7 bases, with 12 bases between the two germline ends. CDR1 is GTSNPN and CDR2 is SVGIG in the germline V gene (reference sequence). The CDR3 reads CAWSISEGQPQHF. For the CDR3, the DNA is TGTGCCTGGAGTATCTCCGAAGGACAGCCCCAGCATTTT.

V and J are TRBV18 and TRBJ2-1; D gene uncertain. The V and J ends lost 0 bases and 4 bases respectively, with 10 bases between them. From germline, CDR1 is KGHSH and CDR2 LQKENI. CDR3 length: 15 amino acids. This CDR3 is CASSPPSRQYNEQFF. The CDR3 bases are TGTGCCAGCTCACCACCGTCGCGGCAGTACAATGAGCAGTTCTTC.

The chain joins TRBV28 to TRBJ2-7, with 7 bases that match TRBD1. V dropped 7 bases and J dropped 10; count of bases not matched to a gene: 10. Germline assignment: CDR1 MDHEN and CDR2 SYDVKM. The CDR3 totals 12 residues. The CDR3 DNA is TGTGCCAGCACCTCCGGGACAGCAACCCAGTACTTC. Protein: CASTSGTATQYF. Together with reference TRBV28 and TRBJ2-7, the CDR3 gives the full variable domain: DVKVTQSSRYLVKRTGEKVFLECVQDMDHENMFWYRQDPGLGLRLIYFSYDVKMKEKGDIPEGYSVSREKKERFSLILESASTNQTSMYLCASTSGTATQYFGPGTRLTVT.

This rearrangement joins TRBV9 to TRBJ2-2, with D perhaps matching TRBD1 or TRBD2 (6 bases each). The CDR3 is 15 residues long. The ends were cut back, 4 bases at V and 5 bases at J, with 15 bases in the middle. CDR1 is SGDLS, CDR2 YYNGEE, per germline. The CDR3: CASSLPGGGTGELFF. The DNA of the CDR3 is TGTGCCAGCAGCCTTCCAGGAGGGGGAACCGGGGAGCTGTTTTTT.

J is TRBJ2-7 and V is TRBV9; 11 bases line up with TRBD2. The CDR3 extends over 16 amino acids. Germline trimming cut 2 bases from V and 3 bases from J; bases unmatched to any gene: 7. Germline V gene data show CDR1 as SGDLS and CDR2 as YYNGEE. DNA of the CDR3: TGTGCCAGCAGCGTTGATGGGACTAGCGGATTCTACGAGCAGTACTTC. It is translated as CASSVDGTSGFYEQYF.

This chain links TRBV9 with TRBJ1-2; TRBD1 matches 7 bases. The length of the CDR3 is 17 residues. Trimming removed 0 bases from V and 4 bases from J; junction bases left unmatched: 12. Germline CDR1 SGDLS, CDR2 YYNGEE. The CDR3 protein is CASSVDPTGPKLYGYTF. The CDR3 DNA reads as TGTGCCAGCAGCGTAGATCCGACAGGGCCCAAACTCTATGGCTACACCTTC.

The sample holds one count of this clone. The chain employs TRBV9 and TRBJ2-5; TRBD2 matches at 7 bases. CDR1 is SGDLS, CDR2 YYNGEE, per germline. V gave up 3 bases and J gave up 4 bases; unmatched junction bases: 6. CDR3 length equals 14 residues. The CDR3 reads CASSGLTGGETQYF. DNA of the CDR3: TGTGCCAGCAGCGGTCTCACGGGGGGAGAGACCCAGTACTTC.

The chain combines TRBV7-9 with TRBJ1-6; D unclear. Trimming pared 1 base from V and 9 bases from J, leaving 7 bases between. This CDR3 contains 13 residues. The germline CDR1 and CDR2 sequences are SEHNR and FQNEAQ (reference sequence). The CDR3 coding sequence is TGTGCCAGCAGCTTAGTTCTCACTTCACCCCTCCACTTT. This encodes CASSLVLTSPLHF.

The count of this clone is one. The rearrangement uses TRBV9 and TRBJ1-1; TRBD1 agrees at 7 bases. Germline V CDR1 and CDR2: SGDLS, YYNGEE. The CDR3 has 13 residues. J gave up 14 bases and V 4 bases, and 14 bases lay outside the gene matches. The CDR3 spells CASSTTGASPGFF. The CDR3 nucleotides are TGTGCCAGCAGCACCACAGGGGCCTCCCCAGGATTCTTT. Full variable domain (outside the CDR3, taken from reference TRBV9 and TRBJ1-1): DSGVTQTPKHLITATGQRVTLRCSPRSGDLSVYWYQQSLDQGLQFLIQYYNGEERAKGNILERFSAQQFPDLHSELNLSSLELGDSALYFCASSTTGASPGFFGQGTRLTVV.

CDR3 protein: CASSVADEGELFF. The CDR3 DNA is TGTGCCAGCAGCGTAGCGGACGAAGGGGAGCTGTTTTTT. This chain uses TRBV9 with TRBJ2-2, with no clear D. CDR3 length: 13 amino acids. CDR1 SGDLS and CDR2 YYNGEE come from the germline V gene. V was cut by 0 bases and J by 8 bases, with 8 bases left in between.

The chain is built from TRBV19 and TRBJ1-1, with D unresolved. Germline V gene data show CDR1 as LNHDA and CDR2 as SQIVND (reference sequence). This CDR3 comprises 14 residues. The V end was cut by 4 bases, the J end by 4 bases, with 13 bases between. This CDR3 is CASSTTPVVTEAFF. The DNA for the CDR3 is TGTGCCAGTAGTACGACCCCCGTTGTCACTGAAGCTTTCTTT.

This clone has more than one count but fewer than ten. The chain recombines TRBV10-3 with TRBJ1-5; 7 bases match TRBD1. The CDR3 sequence is 13 residues long. The germline gives CDR1 ENHRY, CDR2 SYGVKD. The V gene end was trimmed by 5 bases and the J gene end by 5 bases; junction bases not matched to a gene: 3. CDR3 region: CAISRGQYQPQHF. The CDR3 region has the DNA TGTGCCATCAGTAGGGGACAGTATCAGCCCCAGCATTTT.